The entry below describes one T cell receptor (beta chain). The junction departs from germline at one end; a sequencing error may be responsible. The CDR3 length is 17 residues. CDR1 is SGHTS, CDR2 YDEGEE, per germline. This sample is drawn from a study of OX40 agonist ivuxolimab in advanced cancers. Looking at the study overall: With ivuxolimab, an agonistic anti-OX40 (CD134) antibody, patients were treated. Patients undergoing dose escalation presented with hepatocellular carcinoma, melanoma, renal cell or head and neck cancer.

TCRdb keeps only in-frame clones here, not all; method: immunoSEQ multiplex PCR. Found here are 45,000 to 60,000 clones, around 87% of them singletons; the top ten hold 9% to 12%. The chain links TRBV5-8 to TRBJ2-7; D might be TRBD2 (7 bases). Sequenced material: CD4+ or CD8+ T cells sorted from blood, taken in a trial of the OX40 agonist ivuxolimab. This receptor was identified in an adult with an advanced solid tumor such as melanoma, head and neck, liver or kidney cancer. CDR3: CASSLMYLGGGSYVQYF. CDR3 DNA sequence: TGTGCCAGCAGCCTTATGTACCTGGGAGGGGGGTCGTACGTGCAGTACTTC.